The present T cell receptor (beta chain) was sequenced within a study of identical twins. Of note for this clonotype: The antigen is unknown.

TCRdb used MiXCR to reprocess the 5' RACE reads, holding one entry per CDR3 protein. The sample has approximately 700,000 distinct CDR3 sequences; around 6% are singletons. Notes on the study in general: Less excess twin sharing appeared in beta out-of-frame sequences.

This CDR3 region has 14 residues. V dropped 5 bases and J dropped 8; count of bases not matched to a gene: 9. Germline values: CDR1 SGHAT, CDR2 FQNNGV. The chain combines TRBV11-2 with TRBJ2-1, with TRBD2 matching over 7 bases. Sequenced: naive T cells sorted from blood. This sequence was found in a man between 18 and 35 years old in good health. The CDR3 loop reads CASSKWGGGDEQFF. The CDR3 region has the DNA TGTGCCAGCAGCAAGTGGGGGGGTGGCGATGAGCAGTTCTTC.